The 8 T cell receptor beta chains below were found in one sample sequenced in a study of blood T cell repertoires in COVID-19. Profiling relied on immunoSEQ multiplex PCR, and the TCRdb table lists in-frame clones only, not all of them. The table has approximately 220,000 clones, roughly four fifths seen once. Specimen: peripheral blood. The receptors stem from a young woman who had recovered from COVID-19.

CDR3 DNA: TGTGCCAGCAGCGGCGGACTAACTATATACAATGAGCAGTTCTTC. Its protein product is CASSGGLTIYNEQFF. The chain is built from TRBV9 and TRBJ2-1, with TRBD2 as a possible D gene (6 bases). The V and J ends lost 3 bases and 4 bases respectively, with 14 bases between them. Germline values: CDR1 SGDLS, CDR2 YYNGEE. The CDR3 runs to 15 residues.

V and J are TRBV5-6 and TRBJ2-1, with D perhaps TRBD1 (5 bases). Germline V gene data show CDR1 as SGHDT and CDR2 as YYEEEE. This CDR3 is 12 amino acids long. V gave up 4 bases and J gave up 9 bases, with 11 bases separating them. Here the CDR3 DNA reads TGTGCCAGCAGCGATCCGACAGCTGAGCAGTTCTTC. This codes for CASSDPTAEQFF.

The CDR3, as DNA: TGTGCCAGCACCTTCACCCAAGGACAGTACGAGCAGTACTTC. The encoded protein is CASTFTQGQYEQYF. The chain recombines TRBV6-6 with TRBJ2-7; tentative D call: TRBD1 (6 bases). This CDR3 is 14 amino acids long. Germline loops: CDR1 MNHNY, CDR2 SVGAGI (reference sequence). With 7 bases removed from V and 4 bases from J, the gap between germline ends came to 17 bases.

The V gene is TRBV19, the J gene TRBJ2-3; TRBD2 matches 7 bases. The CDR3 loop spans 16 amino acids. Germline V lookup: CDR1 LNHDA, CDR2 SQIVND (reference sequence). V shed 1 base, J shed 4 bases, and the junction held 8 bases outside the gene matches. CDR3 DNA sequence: TGTGCCAGTAGTATAGGAAGCGGGGCCCTCCCAGATACGCAGTATTTT. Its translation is CASSIGSGALPDTQYF.

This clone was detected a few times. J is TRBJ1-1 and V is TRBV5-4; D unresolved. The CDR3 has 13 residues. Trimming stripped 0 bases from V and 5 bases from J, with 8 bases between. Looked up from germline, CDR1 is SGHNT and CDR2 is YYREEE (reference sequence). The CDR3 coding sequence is TGTGCCAGCAGCTTGGCCTCCGGGACTGAAGCTTTCTTT. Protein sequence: CASSLASGTEAFF.

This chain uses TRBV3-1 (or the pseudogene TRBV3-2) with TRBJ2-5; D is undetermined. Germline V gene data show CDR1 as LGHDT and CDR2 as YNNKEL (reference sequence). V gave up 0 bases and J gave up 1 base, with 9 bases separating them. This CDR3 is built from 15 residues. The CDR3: CASSQDVQIQETQYF. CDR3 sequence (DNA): TGTGCCAGCAGCCAAGATGTACAGATCCAAGAGACCCAGTACTTC.

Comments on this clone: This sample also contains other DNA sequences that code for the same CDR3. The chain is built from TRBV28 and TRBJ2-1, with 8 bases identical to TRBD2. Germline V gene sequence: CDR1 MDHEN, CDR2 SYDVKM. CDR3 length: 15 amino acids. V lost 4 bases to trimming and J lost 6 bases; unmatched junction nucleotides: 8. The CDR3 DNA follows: TGTGCCAGCAGTTCGGGCGGGAGGTGGGGCAATGAGCAGTTCTTC. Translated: CASSSGGRWGNEQFF.

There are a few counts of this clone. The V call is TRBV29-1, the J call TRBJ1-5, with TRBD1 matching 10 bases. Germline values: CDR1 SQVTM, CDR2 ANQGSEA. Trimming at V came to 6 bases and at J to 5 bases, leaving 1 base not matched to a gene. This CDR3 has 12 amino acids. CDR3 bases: TGCAGCGTAGGACAGGGGGATCAGCCCCAGCATTTT. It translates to CSVGQGDQPQHF.